These T cell receptor beta chains were read from a single sample in a study of T cells after yellow fever vaccination. TCRdb used MiXCR to reprocess the 5' RACE reads, holding one entry per CDR3 protein. This table holds a few hundred thousand distinct CDR3 sequences, 7% to 9% found once. The sample consisted of PBMCs, taken about 41 days after the first yellow fever vaccination. These receptors all stem from a young man who received the YFV17D yellow fever vaccine. CDR3s include the opening cysteine and the closing phenylalanine or tryptophan. Each record gives: J gene, D gene, clone size, V gene, CDR3 DNA, CDR3 protein. D genes are given only for firm matches. Clone sizes are given selectively: once, few, many, or a class where the clone is expanded.

j_call: TRBJ1-2; d_call: TRBD1; clone_size: few; v_call: TRBV12-5; cdr3_nt: TGTGCTAGTGGTCCCCCGACAGGGAAGGGCTACACCTTC; cdr3_aa: CASGPPTGKGYTF
j_call: TRBJ2-7; d_call: NA; clone_size: NA; v_call: TRBV12-3/TRBV12-4; cdr3_nt: TGTGCCAGCACCGAGGAGGGCGGGGAGCAGTACTTC; cdr3_aa: CASTEEGGEQYF
j_call: TRBJ1-1; d_call: TRBD1; clone_size: few; v_call: TRBV7-2; cdr3_nt: TGTGCCAGCAGCATAACAGGGGCCGAAACTGAAGCTTTCTTT; cdr3_aa: CASSITGAETEAFF
j_call: TRBJ1-2; d_call: NA; clone_size: few; v_call: TRBV29-1; cdr3_nt: TGCAGCGTTGACCAGGAACTTTACTATGGCTACACCTTC; cdr3_aa: CSVDQELYYGYTF
j_call: TRBJ2-7; d_call: NA; clone_size: few; v_call: TRBV12-3/TRBV12-4; cdr3_nt: TGTGCCAGCAGTTCCGGTGTCGAGCAGTACTTC; cdr3_aa: CASSSGVEQYF
j_call: TRBJ2-5; d_call: NA; clone_size: many; v_call: TRBV7-9; cdr3_nt: TGTGCCAGCAGCTTTAATCCCCAAGAGACCCAGTACTTC; cdr3_aa: CASSFNPQETQYF
j_call: TRBJ2-5; d_call: NA; clone_size: many; v_call: TRBV2; cdr3_nt: TGTGCCAGTAGCAGGGGCGAACAAGAGACCCAGTACTTC; cdr3_aa: CASSRGEQETQYF
j_call: TRBJ2-2; d_call: NA; clone_size: many; v_call: TRBV7-2; cdr3_nt: TGTGCCAGCAGCTTAACAGGGACCGGGGAGCTGTTTTTT; cdr3_aa: CASSLTGTGELFF
j_call: TRBJ1-3; d_call: NA; clone_size: NA; v_call: TRBV5-1; cdr3_nt: TGCGCCAGCAGCTTGGAAGATGGAAACACCATATATTTT; cdr3_aa: CASSLEDGNTIYF
j_call: TRBJ2-2; d_call: TRBD1; clone_size: many; v_call: TRBV5-1; cdr3_nt: TGCGCCACCTCCGGGACAGGGAACACCGGGGAGCTGTTTTTT; cdr3_aa: CATSGTGNTGELFF
j_call: TRBJ2-1; d_call: NA; clone_size: many; v_call: TRBV5-1; cdr3_nt: TGCGCCAGCAGCTTGGTGTCGGGCGGCGGCAATGAGCAGTTCTTC; cdr3_aa: CASSLVSGGGNEQFF
j_call: TRBJ2-2; d_call: TRBD1; clone_size: few; v_call: TRBV29-1; cdr3_nt: TGCAGCGTGACCGGGACAGGGGAGGTGTCCGGGGAGCTGTTTTTT; cdr3_aa: CSVTGTGEVSGELFF
j_call: TRBJ1-1; d_call: TRBD1; clone_size: few; v_call: TRBV4-3; cdr3_nt: TGCGCCAGCAGCCGTGACAGGGGTTGGGACACTGAAGCTTTCTTT; cdr3_aa: CASSRDRGWDTEAFF
j_call: TRBJ1-1; d_call: TRBD1; clone_size: NA; v_call: TRBV19; cdr3_nt: TGTGCCAGTAGCCAGGGACAGGGGGCAGTGACTGAAGCTTTCTTT; cdr3_aa: CASSQGQGAVTEAFF
j_call: TRBJ2-7; d_call: TRBD1; clone_size: few; v_call: TRBV5-1; cdr3_nt: TGCGCCAGCGGGGGACAGGGTTACGAGCAGTACTTC; cdr3_aa: CASGGQGYEQYF
j_call: TRBJ1-2; d_call: NA; clone_size: many; v_call: TRBV29-1; cdr3_nt: TGCAGCGCCGAAACCCGACAGCTTAACTATGGCTACACCTTC; cdr3_aa: CSAETRQLNYGYTF
j_call: TRBJ2-2; d_call: NA; clone_size: NA; v_call: TRBV12-2; cdr3_nt: TGTGCAAGTCGCTTCCGACTAGCGGGGGGTCGAGACACCGGGGAGCTGTTTTTT; cdr3_aa: CASRFRLAGGRDTGELFF
j_call: TRBJ1-4; d_call: NA; clone_size: NA; v_call: TRBV14; cdr3_nt: TGTGCCAGCAGCCAACAGGGACTTAATGAAAAACTGTTTTTT; cdr3_aa: CASSQQGLNEKLFF
j_call: TRBJ2-7; d_call: NA; clone_size: NA; v_call: TRBV12-3/TRBV12-4; cdr3_nt: TGTGCCAGCAGCGCCGTGGGGAACGAGCAGTACTTC; cdr3_aa: CASSAVGNEQYF
j_call: TRBJ2-5; d_call: NA; clone_size: NA; v_call: TRBV11-2; cdr3_nt: TGTGCCAGCAGCTCAAACAAGGGGGGCGAGACCCAGTACTTC; cdr3_aa: CASSSNKGGETQYF
j_call: TRBJ1-2; d_call: TRBD1; clone_size: few; v_call: TRBV6-1; cdr3_nt: TGTGCCAGCATGAGGCGGACAGGGGTGTACCATGGCTACACCTTC; cdr3_aa: CASMRRTGVYHGYTF
j_call: TRBJ2-1; d_call: TRBD1; clone_size: many; v_call: TRBV10-3; cdr3_nt: TGTGCCATCAGCCGGGACAGGGGTTTCAGTGAGCAGTTCTTC; cdr3_aa: CAISRDRGFSEQFF
j_call: TRBJ2-2; d_call: NA; clone_size: few; v_call: TRBV12-3/TRBV12-4; cdr3_nt: TGTGCCAGCATCTTAGGGGGGCTTGAGCTGTTTTTT; cdr3_aa: CASILGGLELFF
j_call: TRBJ2-1; d_call: TRBD1; clone_size: NA; v_call: TRBV7-2; cdr3_nt: TGTGCCAGCAGCTTAATTTACAGGGGAATTGGGAATGAGCAGTTCTTC; cdr3_aa: CASSLIYRGIGNEQFF
j_call: TRBJ2-3; d_call: TRBD2; clone_size: NA; v_call: TRBV5-5; cdr3_nt: TGTGCCAGCACACTAGCGGGACACACAGATACGCAGTATTTT; cdr3_aa: CASTLAGHTDTQYF
j_call: TRBJ1-1; d_call: NA; clone_size: few; v_call: TRBV3-1; cdr3_nt: TGTGCCAGCCATAGTTCGGGCCGGGGGAACACTGAAGCTTTCTTT; cdr3_aa: CASHSSGRGNTEAFF